These 5 T cell receptor beta chains came from one sample sequenced in a study of blood T cell repertoires in COVID-19. TCRdb keeps only in-frame clones here, not all; method: immunoSEQ multiplex PCR. The sample gives 130,000 to 150,000 clones, about 88% of which show up once; 2.6% is in the top ten. Sequenced sample: peripheral blood. These receptors came from a human donor with acute or convalescent COVID-19. The donor label of this sample is uncertain.

The V call is TRBV21-1, the J call TRBJ2-1; the table's D gene call, TRBD1, was not cross checked with the DNA. TRBV21-1 has pseudogene status. The CDR3 runs to 17 residues. CDR3: CASSKEGPGQGYNEQFF. The CDR3 nucleotides read TGTGCCAGCAGCAAAGAGGGACCGGGACAGGGGTACAATGAGCAGTTCTTC.

This rearrangement joins TRBV27 to TRBJ2-1; 11 nucleotides align to TRBD1. V dropped 2 bases and J dropped 8; count of bases not matched to a gene: 5. Germline V gene sequence: CDR1 MNHEY, CDR2 SMNVEV (reference sequence). The CDR3 covers 15 residues. The CDR3 protein is CASSLRDRGVYEQFF. For the CDR3, the DNA is TGTGCCAGCAGTTTACGGGACAGGGGGGTGTATGAGCAGTTCTTC.

The chain has TRBV2 and TRBJ1-5, with 7 nucleotides matching TRBD1. This CDR3 contains 14 residues. Germline values: CDR1 SNHLY, CDR2 FYNNEI. Trimming cost V 5 bases and J 6 bases; bases outside gene matches: 7. The CDR3 bases are TGTGCCAGCAGTAATGAGGGGGCCACTCAGCCCCAGCATTTT. Its translation is CASSNEGATQPQHF. The full variable domain, its missing parts supplied by reference TRBV2 and TRBJ1-5, is EPEVTQTPSHQVTQMGQEVILRCVPISNHLYFYWYRQILGQKVEFLVSFYNNEISEKSEIFDDQFSVERPDGSNFTLKIRSTKLEDSAMYFCASSNEGATQPQHFGDGTRLSIL.

CDR3 DNA: TGTGCCAGGGCCGGGACAGCAGTCTCTAACTATGGCTACACCTTC. Translated: CARAGTAVSNYGYTF. The chain has TRBV7-6 and TRBJ1-2, with 7 bases lining up with TRBD1. Unmatched junction bases numbered 10, after V lost 9 bases and J lost 0 bases. CDR3 length: 15 residues. The V gene's germline CDR1 is SGHVS and CDR2 FNYEAQ. The complete variable domain, with remaining parts taken from reference TRBV7-6 and TRBJ1-2, reads GAGVSQSPRYKVTKRGQDVALRCDPISGHVSLYWYRQALGQGPEFLTYFNYEAQQDKSGLPNDRFSAERPEGSISTLTIQRTEQRDSAMYRCARAGTAVSNYGYTFGSGTRLTVV.

The chain has TRBV3-1 (or the pseudogene TRBV3-2) and TRBJ1-2; D gene uncertain. The germline V gene encodes CDR1 LGHDT and CDR2 YNNKEL (reference sequence). The CDR3 has 10 residues. Trimming left V 0 bases short and J 13 bases short, with 6 bases between. The CDR3 nucleotides read TGTGCCAGCAGCCAAGACCGGGTCACCTTC. This gives the protein CASSQDRVTF.